This T cell receptor beta chain is drawn from a study of cytomegalovirus exposure and HLA in healthy donors. Study-wide findings and caveats: For most TCR sequences rarity was the rule, although some public TCRs occurred in many donors.

Amplification used 60 Vbeta primers and 13 Jbeta primers. Here immunoSEQ multiplex PCR was the method, and the copy in TCRdb shows in-frame clones only, minus some. The sample has some 180,000 clones; over 70% are singletons. This clone has a handful of counts. The antigen is undetermined. Germline CDR1 MGHRA, CDR2 YSYEKL. This CDR3 comprises 12 residues. With 0 bases removed from V and 11 bases from J, the gap between germline ends came to 9 bases. This chain uses TRBV4-1 with TRBJ2-3; tentative D call: TRBD1 (6 bases). The receptor comes from a woman aged 60-70 years in good health and CMV-seropositive. Material: PBMCs. The chain's CDR3 is CASSQEGARQYF. CDR3 sequence (DNA): TGCGCCAGCAGCCAAGAGGGGGCTAGGCAGTATTTT.